The source of this TCR beta chain is a study of cytomegalovirus exposure and HLA in healthy donors. Regarding the study as a whole: Researchers counted some 150 TCR beta chains as cytomegalovirus-associated. Reportedly, diagnosis of cytomegalovirus status by the classifier showed high specificity and sensitivity.

This CDR3 has 17 amino acids. In the case of this clone: Its antigen is not known.

Use of 60 Vbeta and 13 Jbeta primers characterized the PCR. The method was immunoSEQ multiplex PCR; TCRdb's version includes in-frame clones alone and lacks a portion of them. The table shows roughly 130,000 clones, with 66% occurring only once. The receptor's source is a woman aged 55-70 years in good health and CMV-seronegative. The genes are TRBV1 and TRBJ2-1; the table's D call, TRBD2, has no DNA check behind it. TRBV1 is termed a pseudogene. Source material: PBMCs. The CDR3 reads CTSSQESSGGAGNEQFF. CDR3 sequence (DNA): TGCACCAGCAGCCAAGAATCTAGCGGGGGGGCGGGTAATGAGCAGTTCTTC.